Presented here are 19 T cell receptor beta chains from one specimen sequenced in a study of blood T cell repertoires in COVID-19. Assay used: immunoSEQ multiplex PCR; TCRdb lists only in-frame clones, some missing. The sample shows approximately 330,000 clones, about 90% of them seen only once. The specimen sequenced was peripheral blood. These receptors came from a woman aged 40 to 50 with COVID-19, enrolled during active disease.

The genes are TRBV9 and TRBJ2-7, with 12 bases fitting TRBD1. Germline CDR1 is SGDLS and CDR2 is YYNGEE. The CDR3 is made up of 15 amino acids. Unmatched junction bases numbered 7, after V lost 3 bases and J lost 6 bases. The CDR3 bases are TGTGCCAGCAGCGCCACGGGACAGGGGGCGATCGAGCAGTACTTC. Its translation: CASSATGQGAIEQYF.

V is TRBV6-2 or TRBV6-3 and J is TRBJ2-3; 10 positions match TRBD1. Germline CDR1 MNHEY, CDR2 SVGEGT. This CDR3 has 15 amino acids. V lost 4 bases and J lost 4; bases outside the gene matches: 5. The CDR3, as DNA: TGTGCCAGCAGTTCCCCGGGACAGGGGTCAGATACGCAGTATTTT. This encodes CASSSPGQGSDTQYF.

The genes are TRBV11-3 and TRBJ2-1; 7 bases match TRBD2. V was clipped by 1 base and J by 10 bases; unmatched bases: 7. There are 14 residues in the CDR3. Per the germline V gene, CDR1 is SGHNT and CDR2 is YENEEA. The CDR3: CASSLVPAGPEQFF. CDR3 coding DNA: TGTGCCAGCAGCTTAGTGCCAGCGGGACCCGAGCAGTTCTTC. Full variable domain (remainder filled in from reference TRBV11-3 and TRBJ2-1): EAGVVQSPRYKIIEKKQPVAFWCNPISGHNTLYWYLQNLGQGPELLIRYENEEAVDDSQLPKDRFSAERLKGVDSTLKIQPAELGDSAVYLCASSLVPAGPEQFFGPGTRLTVL.

This rearrangement joins TRBV7-9 to TRBJ2-1; tentative D call: TRBD2 (6 bases). Per germline, CDR1 SEHNR and CDR2 FQNEAQ (reference sequence). V gave up 3 bases and J gave up 0 bases, with 6 bases separating them. This CDR3 has 14 amino acids. The CDR3 nucleotides are TGTGCCAGCAGCTTTAGCGGCTCCTACAATGAGCAGTTCTTC. Amino acid sequence: CASSFSGSYNEQFF.

The chain employs TRBV20-1 and TRBJ2-1; D is undetermined. The CDR3 has 10 residues. The germline V gene encodes CDR1 DFQATT and CDR2 SNEGSKA (reference sequence). Trimming pared 6 bases from V and 6 bases from J, leaving 6 bases between. The CDR3 loop reads CSAKSNEQFF. Here the CDR3 DNA reads TGCAGTGCCAAATCCAATGAGCAGTTCTTC.

V gene TRBV5-4 combines with J gene TRBJ2-1; a weak D match, TRBD2 (5 bases). CDR1 is SGHNT, CDR2 YYREEE, per germline (reference sequence). The CDR3 has 14 residues. The V and J ends lost 3 bases and 3 bases respectively, with 10 bases between them. Here the CDR3 DNA reads TGTGCCAGCAGCTCACGGACTCTCTACAATGAGCAGTTCTTC. This codes for CASSSRTLYNEQFF.

The V and J genes are TRBV6-2 or TRBV6-3 and TRBJ2-4, with 8 bases identical to TRBD2. CDR3 length: 15 amino acids. Germline lookup yields CDR1 MNHEY and CDR2 SVGEGT. V lost 5 bases, J lost 7 bases, and 10 bases stayed unmatched. DNA for the CDR3: TGTGCCAGCAGTCTTAGATCCCGGGAGGGCAACATTCAGTACTTC. Its translation: CASSLRSREGNIQYF.

This clone was detected only once. This chain joins TRBV5-1 and TRBJ1-6, with D perhaps TRBD1 (6 bases). The length of the CDR3 is 15 residues. The V gene lost 4 bases and the J gene lost 7 bases, with 15 bases spanning the gap. CDR1 SGHRS and CDR2 YFSETQ come from the germline V gene. This CDR3 is CASSAATGLNSPLHF. The CDR3 DNA reads as TGCGCCAGCAGCGCGGCCACAGGGTTGAATTCACCCCTCCACTTT.

This chain links TRBV5-6 with TRBJ2-3; 9 bases align to TRBD2. Trimming at V came to 4 bases and at J to 0 bases, leaving 6 bases not matched to a gene. CDR3 size: 16 residues. Germline V gives CDR1 SGHDT, CDR2 YYEEEE. Here the CDR3 reads CASSTGLAASTDTQYF. DNA for the CDR3: TGTGCCAGCAGCACGGGACTAGCAGCTAGCACAGATACGCAGTATTTT.

J is TRBJ1-2 and V is TRBV3-1 (or the pseudogene TRBV3-2); maybe TRBD1 (5 bases). Germline loops: CDR1 LGHDT, CDR2 YNNKEL (reference sequence). V was cut by 1 base and J by 8 bases, with 20 bases left in between. This CDR3 has 16 amino acids. CDR3 DNA sequence: TGTGCCAGCAGCCAAGTCCCCCGGGGCGGGACCCGGGGCTACACCTTC. As protein: CASSQVPRGGTRGYTF.

V and J are TRBV28 and TRBJ1-5; D perhaps matches TRBD1 (5 bases). The CDR3 spans 13 residues. V was cut by 5 bases and J by 10 bases, with 15 bases left in between. Germline V gene data show CDR1 as MDHEN and CDR2 as SYDVKM. This CDR3 is CASSPPRRGPQHF. The CDR3 region has the DNA TGTGCCAGCAGTCCCCCGCGAAGGGGTCCCCAGCATTTT.

The rearrangement joins TRBV4-2 to TRBJ2-7; tentative D call: TRBD1 (6 bases). From germline, CDR1 is LGHNA and CDR2 YNFKEQ. V dropped 4 bases and J dropped 1 base, with 11 bases sitting between them. The CDR3 sequence is 14 residues long. The CDR3 DNA is TGTGCCAGCAGCCCTACAGGGCCATCCTACGAGCAGTACTTC. Its translation: CASSPTGPSYEQYF.

The CDR3 DNA follows: TGTGCCAGTGCCCCCCCCTCTAGCGGGAGTTTGAATGAGCAGTTCTTC. Protein: CASAPPSSGSLNEQFF. V usage is TRBV27 and J usage is TRBJ2-1; 10 bases are shared with TRBD2. Germline trimming cut 9 bases from V and 7 bases from J; bases unmatched to any gene: 15. The V gene's germline CDR1 is MNHEY and CDR2 SMNVEV (reference sequence). The CDR3 is 16 amino acids.

The chain uses TRBV7-8 and TRBJ2-7; maybe TRBD1 (6 bases). The CDR3 has 15 residues. Deletions cut 4 bases from V and 1 base from J, with 14 bases between. From germline, CDR1 is SGHVS and CDR2 FQNEAQ. The CDR3 region is CASSSRSRGSYEQYF. Here the CDR3 DNA reads TGTGCCAGCAGCTCCCGTAGCAGGGGTTCCTACGAGCAGTACTTC.

The V and J genes are TRBV5-4 and TRBJ2-1, with TRBD2 matching over 7 bases. Germline-derived CDR1 and CDR2 are SGHNT and YYREEE (reference sequence). The CDR3 has 14 amino acids. V shed 2 bases, J shed 6 bases, and the junction held 5 bases outside the gene matches. This CDR3 reads CASSLSGGPNEQFF. In nucleotides, the CDR3 is TGTGCCAGCAGCTTATCGGGGGGACCCAATGAGCAGTTCTTC. The complete variable domain, with remaining parts taken from reference TRBV5-4 and TRBJ2-1, reads ETGVTQSPTHLIKTRGQQVTLRCSSQSGHNTVSWYQQALGQGPQFIFQYYREEENGRGNFPPRFSGLQFPNYSSELNVNALELDDSALYLCASSLSGGPNEQFFGPGTRLTVL.

The chain has TRBV2 and TRBJ2-6; TRBD2 might be the D (7 bases). Trimming removed 8 bases at V and 4 bases at J, with 12 bases between. The CDR3 is 14 residues long. Germline-derived CDR1 and CDR2 are SNHLY and FYNNEI. The CDR3 DNA reads as TGTGCCAGCGGGGAGGGGACAGGGGCCAACGTCCTGACTTTC. Protein product: CASGEGTGANVLTF.

The chain joins TRBV5-1 to TRBJ1-3; the match to TRBD1 covers 10 bases. This CDR3 region has 16 residues. After removal of 4 bases from V and 1 base from J, the junction contained 5 bases not matched to a gene. CDR1 is SGHRS, CDR2 YFSETQ, per germline. CDR3 sequence reads: CASSPTGGASGNTIYF. For the CDR3, the DNA is TGCGCCAGCAGCCCGACAGGGGGCGCATCTGGAAACACCATATATTTT.

The genes are TRBV5-6 and TRBJ1-2; 10 bases agree with TRBD1. From germline, CDR1 is SGHDT and CDR2 YYEEEE. The CDR3 runs 15 residues. After removal of 6 bases from V and 6 bases from J, the junction contained 11 bases not matched to a gene. Here the CDR3 reads CASNRQGAPRDGYTF. CDR3 DNA sequence: TGTGCCAGCAACCGACAGGGGGCCCCTAGAGATGGCTACACCTTC.

This clone was counted once. This chain connects TRBV19 to TRBJ1-1; 8 positions match TRBD1. The CDR3 is 16 amino acids. The germline CDR1 and CDR2 sequences are LNHDA and SQIVND (reference sequence). Trimming took 5 bases from V and 0 from J; bases not matched to a gene: 8. The CDR3 coding sequence is TGTGCCAGTAGTCCCCCCTCGGACAGGGTGAACACTGAAGCTTTCTTT. Protein: CASSPPSDRVNTEAFF. Together with reference TRBV19 and TRBJ1-1, the CDR3 gives the full variable domain: DGGITQSPKYLFRKEGQNVTLSCEQNLNHDAMYWYRQDPGQGLRLIYYSQIVNDFQKGDIAEGYSVSREKKESFPLTVTSAQKNPTAFYLCASSPPSDRVNTEAFFGQGTRLTVV.